Each of the 30 T cell receptor beta chains below was sequenced from the same sample in a study of blood T cell repertoires in COVID-19. Here immunoSEQ multiplex PCR was the method, and the copy in TCRdb shows in-frame clones only, minus some. The table lists approximately 240,000 clones, around 81% of them singletons. Sequencing input: peripheral blood. The receptors shown here come from an older woman with acute or convalescent COVID-19.

This clone was detected only once. The chain couples TRBV7-8 to TRBJ2-1, with 7 bases lining up with TRBD2. Germline loops: CDR1 SGHVS, CDR2 FQNEAQ. J was trimmed by 9 bases and V by 7 bases; bases with no gene match: 12. The CDR3 runs 14 residues. CDR3 in amino acids: CASTQNRDYGEQFF. The CDR3 coding sequence is TGTGCCAGCACCCAAAACCGGGACTACGGTGAGCAGTTCTTC.

This chain connects TRBV5-1 to TRBJ2-1, with TRBD2 identical over 11 bases. V shed 4 bases and J 9 bases; nucleotides not matched to a gene: 3. Germline CDR1 SGHRS, CDR2 YFSETQ. The CDR3 runs to 13 residues. The CDR3 region has the DNA TGCGCCAGCAGCACCGGGACTAGCGGTGAGCAGTTCTTC. Translating it yields CASSTGTSGEQFF.

This clone was picked up a small number of times. J is TRBJ1-2 and V is TRBV6-1; possible D gene TRBD1, 6 bases. CDR1 is MNHNS, CDR2 SASEGT, per germline. The CDR3 has 15 residues. V shed 3 bases and J shed 4 bases, with 15 bases lying between them. The CDR3 spells CASSEYRATGYGYTF. CDR3 DNA sequence: TGTGCCAGCAGTGAGTACAGGGCGACGGGCTATGGCTACACCTTC.

This clone was detected once. V gene TRBV6-5 combines with J gene TRBJ2-2; D is perhaps TRBD1 (5 bases). CDR3 size: 13 residues. Trimming cost V 5 bases and J 5 bases, with 9 bases left between them. Germline loops: CDR1 MNHEY, CDR2 SVGAGI. CDR3 nucleotide sequence: TGTGCCAGCAGTAAACAGGAAACCGGGGAGCTGTTTTTT. Amino acid sequence: CASSKQETGELFF.

This sequence joins TRBV19 and TRBJ1-6, with 11 bases that match TRBD1. After removal of 5 bases from V and 14 bases from J, the junction contained 8 bases not matched to a gene. The CDR3 sequence is 14 residues long. Germline CDR1 and CDR2: LNHDA and SQIVND (reference sequence). The CDR3 here is CASSPGQGDSALHF. The CDR3 nucleotides read TGTGCCAGTAGTCCGGGACAGGGGGATTCGGCCCTCCACTTT.

The chain is built from TRBV3-1 (or the pseudogene TRBV3-2) and TRBJ1-1, with D maybe TRBD1 (5 bases). With 4 bases removed from V and 0 bases from J, the gap between germline ends came to 12 bases. Looked up from germline, CDR1 is LGHDT and CDR2 is YNNKEL (reference sequence). This CDR3 has 15 residues. CDR3 bases: TGTGCCAGCAGCCTCTCGGGGGTATTGAACACTGAAGCTTTCTTT. Translated: CASSLSGVLNTEAFF.

The chain combines TRBV4-2 with TRBJ1-6; 8 positions agree with TRBD1. After removal of 4 bases from V and 10 bases from J, the junction contained 15 bases not matched to a gene. The CDR3 runs to 17 residues. Germline V gene lookup returns CDR1 LGHNA and CDR2 YNFKEQ. CDR3 loop: CASSRDPGGADRSPLHF. CDR3 coding DNA: TGTGCCAGCAGCCGTGACCCAGGGGGCGCAGATAGGTCACCCCTCCACTTT.

The chain is built from TRBV6-2 or TRBV6-3 and TRBJ1-2, with D unclear. Germline V lookup: CDR1 MNHEY, CDR2 SVGEGT. Deletions cut 5 bases from V and 4 bases from J, with 20 bases between. This CDR3 has 16 amino acids. This CDR3 is CASSIGSSRGSYGYTF. CDR3 DNA sequence: TGTGCCAGCAGTATCGGGAGTTCCCGTGGCAGCTATGGCTACACCTTC.

This clone appeared a single time. This sequence joins TRBV7-9 and TRBJ1-2; D perhaps matches TRBD1 (5 bases). The V gene lost 5 bases and the J gene lost 7 bases, with 11 bases spanning the gap. Germline CDR1 reads SEHNR; CDR2 reads FQNEAQ (reference sequence). This CDR3 comprises 12 residues. CDR3 in amino acids: CASSPTGGGYTF. Here the CDR3 DNA reads TGTGCCAGCAGCCCCACCGGGGGTGGCTACACCTTC. Full variable domain (remainder filled in from reference TRBV7-9 and TRBJ1-2): DTGVSQNPRHKITKRGQNVTFRCDPISEHNRLYWYRQTLGQGPEFLTYFQNEAQLEKSRLLSDRFSAERPKGSFSTLEIQRTEQGDSAMYLCASSPTGGGYTFGSGTRLTVV.

CDR3 residues: CSASSGGRNGYTF. In DNA form, the CDR3 reads TGCAGTGCTAGTTCCGGGGGTAGGAATGGCTACACCTTC. The chain has TRBV20-1 and TRBJ1-2; possibly TRBD1 for D (5 bases). This CDR3 is 13 amino acids long. Trimming left V 3 bases short and J 6 bases short, with 14 bases between. CDR1 and CDR2 (germline): DFQATT, SNEGSKA (reference sequence).

For the CDR3, the DNA is TGTGCCAGCAGCCAAGGGTTCGGGTTGCTCTACGAGCAGTACTTC. Protein sequence: CASSQGFGLLYEQYF. The chain has TRBV3-1 (or the pseudogene TRBV3-2) and TRBJ2-7; unclear D gene. V was trimmed by 1 base and J by 3 bases, leaving 13 bases between them. The CDR3 runs 15 residues. Looked up from germline, CDR1 is LGHDT and CDR2 is YNNKEL (reference sequence).

In its sample, this clone was seen once. The chain is built from TRBV9 and TRBJ1-1; D not resolved. V was clipped by 1 base and J by 4 bases, with 11 bases between them. The V gene's germline CDR1 is SGDLS and CDR2 YYNGEE. CDR3 length equals 14 residues. CDR3 bases: TGTGCCAGCAGCGTATCAGATAGCTTCACTGAAGCTTTCTTT. It specifies CASSVSDSFTEAFF.

The chain uses TRBV3-1 (or the pseudogene TRBV3-2) and TRBJ1-2, with a tentative D call TRBD1 (6 bases). Germline CDR1 reads LGHDT; CDR2 reads YNNKEL (reference sequence). Trimming pared 0 bases from V and 1 base from J, leaving 12 bases between. The CDR3 length is 16 residues. The CDR3 here is CASSQEAGHLNYGYTF. CDR3 nucleotides: TGTGCCAGCAGCCAAGAAGCGGGACATCTTAACTATGGCTACACCTTC.

V gene TRBV7-8 combines with J gene TRBJ2-2; a weak D match, TRBD1 (6 bases). Germline CDR1 is SGHVS and CDR2 is FQNEAQ. CDR3 length: 14 amino acids. V was trimmed by 0 bases and J by 4 bases, leaving 6 bases between them. CDR3 sequence (DNA): TGTGCCAGCAGCTTAGCGGGGGCCACCGGGGAGCTGTTTTTT. It yields the protein CASSLAGATGELFF.

This clone showed up just a few times. This chain joins TRBV5-4 and TRBJ2-1, with 7 bases that match TRBD2. CDR1 and CDR2 (germline): SGHNT, YYREEE (reference sequence). The junction had 10 bases not matched to a gene; V was cut back by 4 bases and J by 9 bases. This CDR3 region has 14 residues. The CDR3 protein is CASSRDRVAGEQFF. CDR3 in DNA: TGTGCCAGCAGCAGAGACCGGGTAGCGGGTGAGCAGTTCTTC.

The chain has TRBV19 and TRBJ1-4, with a tentative D call TRBD1 (5 bases). V lost 7 bases to trimming and J lost 2 bases, with 14 bases between them. Germline V lookup: CDR1 LNHDA, CDR2 SQIVND (reference sequence). The CDR3 is 15 residues long. CDR3 sequence reads: CASTPGGGTNEKLFF. The CDR3 nucleotides are TGTGCCAGTACCCCCGGGGGGGGGACTAATGAAAAACTGTTTTTT.

The chain couples TRBV6-2 or TRBV6-3 to TRBJ2-1; D unresolved. CDR3 length: 12 amino acids. CDR1 is MNHEY and CDR2 is SVGEGT in the germline V gene. V lost 5 bases and J 9 bases, leaving 11 bases between the germline ends. The CDR3, as DNA: TGTGCCAGCAGTAACAGAGCCTTTGAGCAGTTCTTC. Translation gives CASSNRAFEQFF.

The chain carries TRBV4-3 and TRBJ1-1, with D uncertain. Germline V CDR1 and CDR2: LGHNA, YSLEER. V was clipped by 1 base and J by 0 bases, with 6 bases between them. The CDR3 extends over 14 amino acids. CDR3 sequence (DNA): TGCGCCAGCAGCCAAGGAGGCATGAACACTGAAGCTTTCTTT. This codes for CASSQGGMNTEAFF.

V gene TRBV14 combines with J gene TRBJ1-6, with a tentative D call TRBD1 (6 bases). The CDR3 length is 15 residues. V dropped 3 bases and J dropped 9 bases, with 15 bases sitting between them. Germline-derived CDR1 and CDR2 are SGHDN and FVKESK. DNA of the CDR3: TGTGCCAGCAGCCACCGAGGGGGTGGAGGTTCACCCCTCCACTTT. This sequence encodes CASSHRGGGGSPLHF.

The chain recombines TRBV5-1 with TRBJ2-1, with 14 bases fitting TRBD2. V lost 3 bases and J lost 2; bases outside the gene matches: 4. Germline CDR1 SGHRS, CDR2 YFSETQ. This CDR3 comprises 17 residues. The CDR3 DNA reads as TGCGCCAGCAGCTCCGGGACTAGCGGGGGACCCTACAATGAGCAGTTCTTC. It translates to CASSSGTSGGPYNEQFF.

This chain joins TRBV5-1 and TRBJ1-2, with D unclear. The CDR3 runs to 14 residues. V was pared by 4 bases and J by 4 bases, with 14 bases between. Germline V lookup: CDR1 SGHRS, CDR2 YFSETQ. CDR3 region: CASSPDEAGYGYTF. The CDR3 DNA is TGCGCCAGCAGCCCAGACGAAGCAGGCTATGGCTACACCTTC.

The chain couples TRBV28 to TRBJ2-7; TRBD1 is a possible D gene (5 bases). Trimming removed 8 bases at V and 0 bases at J, with 23 bases between. The CDR3 has 17 residues. Germline V gene data show CDR1 as MDHEN and CDR2 as SYDVKM. The CDR3 nucleotides read TGTGCCAGCTCATTTCAGGGTTTGTTAACCGGCTCCTACGAGCAGTACTTC. Protein: CASSFQGLLTGSYEQYF. The full variable domain, its missing parts supplied by reference TRBV28 and TRBJ2-7, is DVKVTQSSRYLVKRTGEKVFLECVQDMDHENMFWYRQDPGLGLRLIYFSYDVKMKEKGDIPEGYSVSREKKERFSLILESASTNQTSMYLCASSFQGLLTGSYEQYFGPGTRLTVT.

The CDR3 loop is CASNFTGTGAYEQYF. The CDR3 DNA is TGTGCCAGCAACTTTACCGGGACAGGAGCCTACGAGCAGTACTTC. The chain couples TRBV27 to TRBJ2-7; 8 bases are shared with TRBD1. The length of the CDR3 is 15 residues. Per the germline V gene, CDR1 is MNHEY and CDR2 is SMNVEV (reference sequence). The trim removed 7 bases at V and 2 bases at J, leaving 10 bases unmatched.

This clone has a handful of counts. V usage is TRBV19 and J usage is TRBJ2-7; 7 bases line up with TRBD1. The CDR3 length is 15 residues. V was pared by 3 bases and J by 4 bases, with 9 bases of the junction left unmatched. The germline V gene has CDR1 LNHDA and CDR2 SQIVND (reference sequence). CDR3 sequence reads: CASSMGPGQIYEQYF. The CDR3 nucleotides are TGTGCCAGTAGTATGGGACCGGGACAGATATACGAGCAGTACTTC.

The chain has TRBV15 and TRBJ1-4; 7 bases fit TRBD1. CDR3 length equals 15 residues. V was pared by 5 bases and J by 6 bases, with 9 bases of the junction left unmatched. The V gene's germline CDR1 is LNHNV and CDR2 YYDKDF (reference sequence). In DNA form, the CDR3 reads TGTGCCACCAGCGGACCACAGGGGAGCTATGAAAAACTGTTTTTT. Its translation is CATSGPQGSYEKLFF.

The V gene is TRBV2, the J gene TRBJ2-2; D is possibly TRBD1 (6 bases). The CDR3 consists of 14 residues. CDR1 is SNHLY, CDR2 FYNNEI, per germline. The V gene lost 7 bases and the J gene lost 6 bases, with 15 bases spanning the gap. The CDR3 loop reads CASKGQFPAGELFF. The CDR3 DNA reads as TGTGCCAGCAAAGGACAGTTTCCAGCCGGGGAGCTGTTTTTT.

The chain's CDR3 is CALRHPHGNTIYF. CDR3 DNA: TGTGCCCTGCGGCATCCTCATGGAAACACCATATATTTT. The rearrangement uses TRBV6-7 and TRBJ1-3; D remains unclear. TRBV6-7 is filed as an ORF, its function uncertain. This CDR3 is built from 13 residues. The V end was cut by 11 bases, the J end by 3 bases, with 14 bases between.

With respect to this clone: The junction does not match germline at one end; this may be a read error. This chain uses TRBV4-2 with TRBJ1-4; 7 bases match TRBD1. The CDR3 totals 14 residues. Germline lookup yields CDR1 LGHNA and CDR2 YNFKEQ. CDR3 nucleotide sequence: TGTGCCAGCAGCCAAGACGCGGTGACAGGGTGGGGGCATTTT. Its translation: CASSQDAVTGWGHF.

This chain joins TRBV3-1 (or the pseudogene TRBV3-2) and TRBJ2-3; D is ambiguous. The CDR3 spans 14 residues. Germline CDR1 reads LGHDT; CDR2 reads YNNKEL (reference sequence). Trimming took 2 bases from V and 1 from J, leaving 7 bases between them. CDR3 in DNA: TGTGCCAGCAGCCAATTTAGTGGCACAGATACGCAGTATTTT. This codes for CASSQFSGTDTQYF.

The CDR3: CASSPETRAEAFF. The CDR3 DNA follows: TGTGCCAGCAGCCCCGAGACGAGGGCTGAAGCTTTCTTT. The V gene is TRBV7-9, the J gene TRBJ1-1; no clear D. Germline CDR1 SEHNR, CDR2 FQNEAQ (reference sequence). The V and J ends lost 5 bases and 6 bases respectively, with 13 bases between them. CDR3 length: 13 residues.